Listed below are T cell receptor beta chains from one sample, sequenced in a study of T-cell reconstitution after alpha-beta-depleted transplantation in children. MiXCR, run by TCRdb on the PCR reads, gives a single entry per CDR3 protein. This table holds 95,000 to 150,000 distinct CDR3 sequences, more than 20% found once. Sequences were derived from PBMCs, mostly from graft donor cells, sampled 180 days after TCRalphabeta/CD19-depleted stem cell transplant. These receptors all come from a male patient aged 2-15 years who had a stem cell transplant for chronic granulomatous disease, so the T cells may come from the graft donor. CDR3s include the opening cysteine and the closing phenylalanine or tryptophan. The D gene is left open where the match is weak. Not every row has a clone size; where given, it reads once, few, many or a size class.

>TRBV3-1|NA|many|TRBJ2-7
CASSPFVGTYEQYF
TGTGCCAGCAGCCCCTTCGTGGGTACCTACGAGCAGTACTTC
>TRBV7-2|NA|NA|TRBJ1-1
CASSTNMFTEAFF
TGTGCCAGCAGCACCAACATGTTCACTGAAGCTTTCTTT
>TRBV9|TRBD1|NA|TRBJ1-2
CASSGPLTGEGGYTF
TGTGCCAGCAGCGGCCCCCTTACAGGGGAGGGTGGCTACACCTTC
>TRBV21-1|NA|NA|TRBJ2-1
CASTGRMSNEQFF
TGTGCCAGCACCGGGCGAATGAGCAATGAGCAGTTCTTC
>TRBV29-1|TRBD2|few|TRBJ2-1
CSVRLAGDNEQFF
TGCAGCGTTCGACTAGCGGGAGACAATGAGCAGTTCTTC
>TRBV9|TRBD1|NA|TRBJ1-2
CASSVATGANYGYTF
TGTGCCAGCAGCGTAGCTACAGGGGCTAACTATGGCTACACCTTC
>TRBV12-3/TRBV12-4|NA|NA|TRBJ2-7
CASSLGFGEQYF
TGTGCCAGCAGTTTGGGTTTTGGCGAGCAGTACTTC
>TRBV12-3/TRBV12-4|TRBD1|many|TRBJ2-7
CASRAGTGGLAYEQYF
TGTGCCAGCAGAGCCGGGACAGGAGGGCTGGCGTACGAGCAGTACTTC
>TRBV2|NA|NA|TRBJ2-1
CASFEQGTYNEQFF
TGTGCCAGCTTCGAACAGGGCACCTACAATGAGCAGTTCTTC
>TRBV5-1|NA|NA|TRBJ1-5
CASSLEGLNQPQHF
TGCGCCAGCAGCTTGGAAGGGCTCAATCAGCCCCAGCATTTT
>TRBV20-1|NA|many|TRBJ1-1
CSARLTVTEAFF
TGCAGTGCTAGACTAACTGTGACTGAAGCTTTCTTT
>TRBV7-6|TRBD2|NA|TRBJ2-7
CASSPRLAGSYEQYF
TGTGCCAGCAGCCCAAGACTAGCAGGGTCCTACGAGCAGTACTTC
>TRBV15|TRBD2|few|TRBJ2-3
CATSDPSGRALRRDTQYF
TGTGCCACCAGCGATCCTAGCGGGAGGGCCCTAAGGAGAGATACGCAGTATTTT
>TRBV20-1|NA|many|TRBJ1-5
CSGRAGNQPQHF
TGCAGTGGCAGGGCAGGGAATCAGCCCCAGCATTTT
>TRBV6-1|TRBD1|few|TRBJ2-2
CASSDGTGNTGELFF
TGTGCCAGCAGCGACGGGACAGGGAACACCGGGGAGCTGTTTTTT
>TRBV30|NA|NA|TRBJ1-5
CAWSVRSNQPQHF
TGTGCCTGGAGTGTACGGAGCAATCAGCCCCAGCATTTT
>TRBV14|NA|many|TRBJ2-7
CASSQDTGPSYEQYF
TGTGCCAGCAGCCAAGATACGGGACCCAGCTACGAGCAGTACTTC
>TRBV27|TRBD1|NA|TRBJ2-7
CASSFQGASSYEQYF
TGTGCCAGCAGTTTTCAGGGGGCTAGCTCCTACGAGCAGTACTTC
>TRBV5-1|NA|few|TRBJ2-1
CASSLVSASSYNEQFF
TGCGCCAGCAGCTTGGTGTCCGCAAGCTCCTACAATGAGCAGTTCTTC
>TRBV12-3/TRBV12-4|NA|many|TRBJ1-4
CASRPTAADEKLFF
TGTGCCAGCAGGCCGACAGCGGCTGATGAAAAACTGTTTTTT
>TRBV29-1|NA|many|TRBJ1-2
CSVAGNHYGYTF
TGCAGCGTTGCTGGGAACCACTATGGCTACACCTTC
>TRBV27|TRBD2|once|TRBJ2-1
CASTQIAGGYNEQFF
TGTGCCAGCACCCAGATAGCGGGAGGGTACAATGAGCAGTTCTTC
>TRBV12-3/TRBV12-4|TRBD2|few|TRBJ2-1
CASSRQGAGAYNEQFF
TGTGCCAGCAGTCGCCAAGGGGCGGGAGCCTACAATGAGCAGTTCTTC
>TRBV20-1|TRBD1|many|TRBJ1-1
CSARDTAGGLNTEAFF
TGCAGTGCTAGAGATACGGCAGGGGGCTTGAACACTGAAGCTTTCTTT